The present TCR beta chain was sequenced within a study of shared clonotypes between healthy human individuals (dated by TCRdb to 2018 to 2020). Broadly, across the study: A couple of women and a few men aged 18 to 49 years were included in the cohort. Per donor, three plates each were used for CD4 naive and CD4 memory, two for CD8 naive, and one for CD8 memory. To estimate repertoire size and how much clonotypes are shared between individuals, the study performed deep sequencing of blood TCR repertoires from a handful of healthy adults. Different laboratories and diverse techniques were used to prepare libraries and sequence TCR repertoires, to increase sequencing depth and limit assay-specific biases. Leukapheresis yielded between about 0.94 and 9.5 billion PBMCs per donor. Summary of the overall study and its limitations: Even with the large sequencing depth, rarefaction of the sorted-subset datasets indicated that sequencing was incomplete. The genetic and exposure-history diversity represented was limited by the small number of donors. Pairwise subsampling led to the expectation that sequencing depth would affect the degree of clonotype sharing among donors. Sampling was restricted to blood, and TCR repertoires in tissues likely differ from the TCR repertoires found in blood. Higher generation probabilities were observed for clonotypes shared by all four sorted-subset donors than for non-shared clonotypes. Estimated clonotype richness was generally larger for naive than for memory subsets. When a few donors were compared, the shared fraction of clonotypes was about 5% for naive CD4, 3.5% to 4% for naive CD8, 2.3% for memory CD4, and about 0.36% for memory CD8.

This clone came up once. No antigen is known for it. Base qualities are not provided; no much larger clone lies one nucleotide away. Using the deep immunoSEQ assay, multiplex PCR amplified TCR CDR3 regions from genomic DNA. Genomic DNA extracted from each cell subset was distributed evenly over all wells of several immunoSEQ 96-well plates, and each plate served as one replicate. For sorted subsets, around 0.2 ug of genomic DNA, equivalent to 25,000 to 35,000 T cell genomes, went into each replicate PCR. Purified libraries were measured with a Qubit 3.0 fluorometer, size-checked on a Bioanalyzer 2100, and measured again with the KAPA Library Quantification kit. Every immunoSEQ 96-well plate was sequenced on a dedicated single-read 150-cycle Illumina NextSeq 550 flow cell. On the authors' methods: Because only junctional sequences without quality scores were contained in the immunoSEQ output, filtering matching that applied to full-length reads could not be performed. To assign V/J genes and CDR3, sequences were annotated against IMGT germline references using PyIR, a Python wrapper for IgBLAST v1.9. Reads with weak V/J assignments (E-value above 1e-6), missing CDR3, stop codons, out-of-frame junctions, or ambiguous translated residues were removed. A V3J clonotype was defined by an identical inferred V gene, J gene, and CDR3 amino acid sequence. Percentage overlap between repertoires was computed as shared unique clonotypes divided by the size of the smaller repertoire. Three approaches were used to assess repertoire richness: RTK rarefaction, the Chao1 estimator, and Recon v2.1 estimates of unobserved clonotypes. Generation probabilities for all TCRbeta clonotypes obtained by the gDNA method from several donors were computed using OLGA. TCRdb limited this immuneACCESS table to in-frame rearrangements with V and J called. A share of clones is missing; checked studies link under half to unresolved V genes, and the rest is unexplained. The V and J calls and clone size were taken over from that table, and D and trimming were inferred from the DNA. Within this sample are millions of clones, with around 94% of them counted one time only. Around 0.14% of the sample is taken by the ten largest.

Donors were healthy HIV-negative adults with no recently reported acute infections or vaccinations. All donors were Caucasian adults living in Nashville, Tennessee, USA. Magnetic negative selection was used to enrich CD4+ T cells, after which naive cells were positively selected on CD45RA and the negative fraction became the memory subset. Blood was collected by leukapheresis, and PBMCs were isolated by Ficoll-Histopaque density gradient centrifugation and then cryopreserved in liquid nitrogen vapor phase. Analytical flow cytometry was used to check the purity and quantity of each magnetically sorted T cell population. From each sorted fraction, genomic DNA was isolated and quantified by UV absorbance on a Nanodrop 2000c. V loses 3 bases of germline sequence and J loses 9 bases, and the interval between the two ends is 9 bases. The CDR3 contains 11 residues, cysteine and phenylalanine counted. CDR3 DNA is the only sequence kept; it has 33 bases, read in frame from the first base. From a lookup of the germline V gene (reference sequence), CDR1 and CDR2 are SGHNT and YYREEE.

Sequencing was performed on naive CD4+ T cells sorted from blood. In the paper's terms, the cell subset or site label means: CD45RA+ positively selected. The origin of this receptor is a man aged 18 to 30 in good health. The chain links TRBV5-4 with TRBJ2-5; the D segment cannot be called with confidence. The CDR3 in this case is CASSYDSSQYF. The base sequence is TGTGCCAGCAGCTACGACTCCTCCCAGTACTTC. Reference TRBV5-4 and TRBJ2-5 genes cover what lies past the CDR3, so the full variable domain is ETGVTQSPTHLIKTRGQQVTLRCSSQSGHNTVSWYQQALGQGPQFIFQYYREEENGRGNFPPRFSGLQFPNYSSELNVNALELDDSALYLCASSYDSSQYFGPGTRLLVL.